This entry describes one T cell receptor beta chain. This clone was detected a few times. Its recognized antigen is unknown. It has no much larger one-base neighbor in the sample; base qualities were not kept. Counted from cysteine to phenylalanine, this CDR3 has 14 amino acids. The read is trimmed to its CDR3 DNA, 42 bases read in frame from base 1. Per the germline V gene, SQVTM is the CDR1 and ANQGSEA is the CDR2. The trim is 7 bases for V and 0 bases for J, with a gap of 13 bases between the germline ends. The data derive from a study of T cells in localized non-small cell lung cancer (dated by TCRdb to 2019 to 2021). In the study overall: The study examined T cell repertoires in under 300 patients with early-stage NSCLC and compared tumors with uninvolved tumor-adjacent lungs. All 240 or so NSCLC patients in the cohort were treatment-naive and had localized lung tumors that were resected. A mean age of approximately 66 years was recorded for the NSCLC patients, of whom more than 120 were male and about a hundred were female. General conclusions and limits of the study: Uninvolved tumor-adjacent lung showed the highest T cell clonality, higher than tumor, which suggests more focused antigenic responses in the uninvolved tumor-adjacent lung. A median of 57 of the top 100 tumor clones turned up in the paired uninvolved adjacent lung, and 25 to 30 of those clones also ranked among the top 100 of that same adjacent lung. Higher T cell density in blood was associated with longer overall survival, whereas higher clonality in adjacent lung was associated with shorter survival. Because the study design was exploratory, TCR variables were selected using unadjusted p-values without false-discovery rate correction. Because multi-region tumor sequencing was not done, intratumor heterogeneity could not be ruled out.

At diagnosis, peripheral blood, uninvolved tumor-adjacent lung and tumor were collected and stored as a combination of fresh-frozen and FFPE material. Blood samples were analyzed as peripheral blood mononuclear cells for TCR repertoire profiling. TCR beta CDR3 regions were sequenced from DNA using the immunoSEQ Assay. In the paper's pipeline: T cell density was computed as TCR beta template counts normalized to usable DNA estimated by amplifying housekeeping genes. Richness was estimated with the preseqR package, extrapolating to 400,000 templates for PBMC samples and 120,000 templates for tissue samples. Clonality was taken to be one minus Pielou's evenness. Differential abundance testing on productive amino-acid clonotypes, with a minimum total count of 5 and an alpha of 0.1, was used to identify tissue-enriched TCRs. The Jaccard Index and the Morisita Overlap Index were used to measure how much the repertoires overlapped between compartments. GLIPH grouped TCR beta CDR3s together with public tetramer-defined viral CDR3s, and a viral motif had to include at least three viral sequences and also show V-gene enrichment. TCRdb carries this immuneACCESS record with in-frame sequences only. Its versions omit some clonotypes, under half of them owing to an unresolved V gene in the studies checked, with the rest unexplained. For V, J and clone size, that table is used; D and trimming come from the DNA. This sample holds some 80,000 clones; around four fifths were observed only once. Jointly, the top ten make up over 2.5% of the sample.

The chain is made from TRBV29-1 and TRBJ2-4, and possibly TRBD1, on 5 matching bases. The receptor was derived from a man aged 40 to 75 with stage I lung adenocarcinoma. The sample in question was peripheral blood, obtained before any cancer treatment. The nucleotides read TGCAGCGCCACAGGTGGCGGAGCCAAAAACATTCAGTACTTC. Its protein product is CSATGGGAKNIQYF.